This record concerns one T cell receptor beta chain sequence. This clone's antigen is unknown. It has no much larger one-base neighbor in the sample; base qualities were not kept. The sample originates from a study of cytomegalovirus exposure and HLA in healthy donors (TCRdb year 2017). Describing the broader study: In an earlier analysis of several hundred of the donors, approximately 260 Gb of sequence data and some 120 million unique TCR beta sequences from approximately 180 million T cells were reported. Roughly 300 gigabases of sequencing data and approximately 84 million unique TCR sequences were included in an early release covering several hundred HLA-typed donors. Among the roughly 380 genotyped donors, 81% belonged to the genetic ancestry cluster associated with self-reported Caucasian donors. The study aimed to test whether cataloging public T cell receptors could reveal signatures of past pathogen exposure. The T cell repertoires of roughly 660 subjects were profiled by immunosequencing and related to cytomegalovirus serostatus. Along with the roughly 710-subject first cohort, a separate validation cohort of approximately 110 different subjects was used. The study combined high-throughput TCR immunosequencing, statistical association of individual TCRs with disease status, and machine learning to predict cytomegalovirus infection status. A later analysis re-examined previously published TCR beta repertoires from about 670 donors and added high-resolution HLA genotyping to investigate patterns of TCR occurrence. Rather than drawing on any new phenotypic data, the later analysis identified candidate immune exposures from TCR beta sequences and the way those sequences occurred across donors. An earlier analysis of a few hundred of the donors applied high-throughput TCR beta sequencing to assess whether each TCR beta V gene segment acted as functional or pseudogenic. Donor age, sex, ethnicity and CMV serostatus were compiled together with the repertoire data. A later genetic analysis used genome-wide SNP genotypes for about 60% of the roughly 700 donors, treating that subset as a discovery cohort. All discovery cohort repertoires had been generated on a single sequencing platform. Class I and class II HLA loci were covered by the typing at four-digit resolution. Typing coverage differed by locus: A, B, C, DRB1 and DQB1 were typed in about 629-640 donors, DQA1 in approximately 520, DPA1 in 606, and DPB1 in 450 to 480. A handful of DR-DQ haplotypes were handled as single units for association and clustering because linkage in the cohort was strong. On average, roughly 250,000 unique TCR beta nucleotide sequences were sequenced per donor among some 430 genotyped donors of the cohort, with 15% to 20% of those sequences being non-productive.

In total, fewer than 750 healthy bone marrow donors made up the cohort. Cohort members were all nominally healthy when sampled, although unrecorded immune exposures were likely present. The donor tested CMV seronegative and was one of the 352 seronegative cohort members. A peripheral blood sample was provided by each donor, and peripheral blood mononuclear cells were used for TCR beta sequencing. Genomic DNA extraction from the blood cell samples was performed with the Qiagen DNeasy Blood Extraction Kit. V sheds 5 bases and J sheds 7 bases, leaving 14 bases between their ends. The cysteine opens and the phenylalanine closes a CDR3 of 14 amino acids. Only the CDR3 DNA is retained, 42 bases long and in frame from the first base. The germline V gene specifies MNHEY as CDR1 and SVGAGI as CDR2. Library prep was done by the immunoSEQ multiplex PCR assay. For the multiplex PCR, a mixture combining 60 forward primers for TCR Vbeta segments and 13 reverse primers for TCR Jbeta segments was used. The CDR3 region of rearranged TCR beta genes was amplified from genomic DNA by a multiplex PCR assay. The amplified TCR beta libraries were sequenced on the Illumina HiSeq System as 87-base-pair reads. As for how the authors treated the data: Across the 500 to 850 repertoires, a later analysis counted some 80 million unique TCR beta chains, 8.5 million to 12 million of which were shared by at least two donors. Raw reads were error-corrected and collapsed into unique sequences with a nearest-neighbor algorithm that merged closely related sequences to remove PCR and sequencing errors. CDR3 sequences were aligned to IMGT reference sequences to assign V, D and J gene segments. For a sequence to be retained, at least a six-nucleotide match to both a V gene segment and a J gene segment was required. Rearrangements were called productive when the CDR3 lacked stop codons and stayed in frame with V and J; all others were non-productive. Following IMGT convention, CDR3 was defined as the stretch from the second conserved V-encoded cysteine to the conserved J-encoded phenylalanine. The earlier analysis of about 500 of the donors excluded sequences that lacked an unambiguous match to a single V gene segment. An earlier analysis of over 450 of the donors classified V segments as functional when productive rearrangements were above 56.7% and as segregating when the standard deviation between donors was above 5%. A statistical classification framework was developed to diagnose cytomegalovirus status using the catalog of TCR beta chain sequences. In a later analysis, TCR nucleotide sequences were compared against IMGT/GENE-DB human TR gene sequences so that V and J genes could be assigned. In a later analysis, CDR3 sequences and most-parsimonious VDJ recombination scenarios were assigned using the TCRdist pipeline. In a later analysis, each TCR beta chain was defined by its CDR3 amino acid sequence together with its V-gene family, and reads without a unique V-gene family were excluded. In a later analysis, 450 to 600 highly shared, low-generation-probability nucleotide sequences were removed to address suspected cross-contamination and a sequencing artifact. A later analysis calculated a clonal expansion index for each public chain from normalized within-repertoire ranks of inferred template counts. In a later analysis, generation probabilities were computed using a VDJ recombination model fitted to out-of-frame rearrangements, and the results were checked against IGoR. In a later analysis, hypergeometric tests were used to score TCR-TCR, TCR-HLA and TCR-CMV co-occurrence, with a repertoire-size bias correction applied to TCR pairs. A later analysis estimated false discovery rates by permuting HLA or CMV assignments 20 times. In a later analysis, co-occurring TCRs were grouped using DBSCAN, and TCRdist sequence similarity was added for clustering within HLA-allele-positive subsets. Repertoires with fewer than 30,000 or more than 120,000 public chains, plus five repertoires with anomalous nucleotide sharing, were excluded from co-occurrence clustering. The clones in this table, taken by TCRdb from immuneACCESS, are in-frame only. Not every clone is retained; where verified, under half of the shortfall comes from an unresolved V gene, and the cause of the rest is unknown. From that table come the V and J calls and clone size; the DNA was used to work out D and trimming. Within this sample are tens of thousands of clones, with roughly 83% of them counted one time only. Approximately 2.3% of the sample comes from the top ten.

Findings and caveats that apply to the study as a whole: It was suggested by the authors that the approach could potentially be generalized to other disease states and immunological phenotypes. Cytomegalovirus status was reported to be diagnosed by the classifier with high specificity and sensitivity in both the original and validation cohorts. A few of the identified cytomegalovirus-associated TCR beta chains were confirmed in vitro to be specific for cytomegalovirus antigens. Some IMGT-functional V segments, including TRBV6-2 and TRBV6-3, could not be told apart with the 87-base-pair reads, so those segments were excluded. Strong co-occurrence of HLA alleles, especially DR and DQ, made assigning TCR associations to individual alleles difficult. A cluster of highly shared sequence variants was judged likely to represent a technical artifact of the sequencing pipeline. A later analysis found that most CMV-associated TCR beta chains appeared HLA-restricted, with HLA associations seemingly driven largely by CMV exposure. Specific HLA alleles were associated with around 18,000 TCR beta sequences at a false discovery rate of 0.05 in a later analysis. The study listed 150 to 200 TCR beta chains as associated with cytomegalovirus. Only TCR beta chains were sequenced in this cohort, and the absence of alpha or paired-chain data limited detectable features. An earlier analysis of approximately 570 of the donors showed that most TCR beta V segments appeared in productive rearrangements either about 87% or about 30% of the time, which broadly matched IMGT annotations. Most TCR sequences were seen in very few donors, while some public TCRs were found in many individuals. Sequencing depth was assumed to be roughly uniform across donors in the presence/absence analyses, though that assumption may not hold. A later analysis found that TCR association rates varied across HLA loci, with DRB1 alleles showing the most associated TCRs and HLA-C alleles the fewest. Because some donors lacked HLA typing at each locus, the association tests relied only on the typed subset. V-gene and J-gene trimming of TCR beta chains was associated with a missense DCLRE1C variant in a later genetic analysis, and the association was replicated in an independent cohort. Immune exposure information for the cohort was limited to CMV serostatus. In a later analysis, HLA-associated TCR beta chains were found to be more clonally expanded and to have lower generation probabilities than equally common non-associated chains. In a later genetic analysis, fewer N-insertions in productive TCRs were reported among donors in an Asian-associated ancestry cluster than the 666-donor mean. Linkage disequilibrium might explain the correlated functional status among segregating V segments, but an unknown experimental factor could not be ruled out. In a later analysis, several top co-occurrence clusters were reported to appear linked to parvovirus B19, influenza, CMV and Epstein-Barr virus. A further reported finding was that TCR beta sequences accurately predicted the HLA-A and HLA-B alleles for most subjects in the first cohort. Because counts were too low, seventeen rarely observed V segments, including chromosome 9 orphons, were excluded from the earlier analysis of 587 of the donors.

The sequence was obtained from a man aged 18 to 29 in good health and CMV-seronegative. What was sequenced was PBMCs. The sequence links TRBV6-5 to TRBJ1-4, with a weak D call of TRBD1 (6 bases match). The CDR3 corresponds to CASSPQGDGEKLFF. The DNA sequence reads TGTGCCAGCAGTCCACAGGGAGATGGTGAAAAACTGTTTTTT.